A selection of T cell receptor beta chains follows, all from one sample in a study of blood T cell repertoires in COVID-19. Sequencing was performed with immunoSEQ multiplex PCR; in TCRdb, only in-frame clones are kept and a portion is missing. The table has a few hundred thousand clones, less than 90% seen once. The sample taken for sequencing was peripheral blood. The receptors were sampled from a man aged 55 to 69 who had recovered from COVID-19. CDR3s leave out the opening cysteine and the closing phenylalanine or tryptophan.

j_gene,v_gene,CDR3aa
TRBJ1-5,TRBV7-2,ASSLSTNSNQPQH
TRBJ2-2,TRBV6-1,ASSERGQGQNTGELF
TRBJ2-7,TRBV5-6,ASSLLGPSGGPYEQY
TRBJ1-5,TRBV7-2,ASSPTVFSNQPQH
TRBJ1-6,TRBV2,ASSRQGGDSPLH
TRBJ2-7,TRBV28,ASNFSGTPDYEQY
TRBJ2-7,TRBV4-1,ASSHGTAGYEQY
TRBJ2-1,TRBV2,ASRAASNNEQF
TRBJ2-2,TRBV9,ASSEQGPGELF
TRBJ2-3,TRBV5-1,ASSLGGGLSTDTQY
TRBJ2-5,TRBV5-4,ASSLPGGLQETQY
TRBJ2-5,TRBV19,ASGGQGAQETQY
TRBJ1-2,TRBV5-4,ASKIGTGGNYGYT
TRBJ1-2,TRBV7-9,ASSFGGASYGYT
TRBJ1-5,TRBV30,AWSGTGNQPQH
TRBJ1-1,TRBV11-2,ASSSNRDREAF
TRBJ2-5,TRBV7-2,ASSLATGGARETQY
TRBJ1-2,TRBV7-9,ASSPAGGGSGYT
TRBJ1-1,TRBV14,ASSQILTEAF
TRBJ1-3,TRBV9,ASSVAGSGVSGNTIY
TRBJ2-2,TRBV24-1,ATSDFTSGGASIGELF
TRBJ2-4,TRBV13,ASSPRGEGIQY
TRBJ2-7,TRBV4-1,ASSQKTSGGGNHEQY
TRBJ1-2,TRBV4-1,ASSHPKQGRSYGYT